This T cell receptor (beta chain) was recorded in a study of tumor-infiltrating lymphocytes in primary liver carcinoma. General study points: A significantly higher top-250-clone fraction was recorded for tumors than for blood (p = 0.039). The overlap of tumor-adjacent and tumor-blood pairs was smaller than that of tumor region pairs.

Concerning this clonotype itself: Antigen specificity is unknown. The junction shows a germline mismatch at one end, possibly a read error.

Constant-region priming of around 500 ng total RNA yielded TCR beta cDNA. ARM-PCR, slightly modified, supplied the TCR beta libraries through three nested multiplex PCR rounds. Rounds one and two of PCR, each of roughly 10 cycles, were primed with TRBV1-TRBV30 forward primers and a C-beta reverse primer. A single record per CDR3 protein comes from TCRdb applying MiXCR to the multiplex PCR reads. The repertoire holds some 180,000 distinct CDR3 sequences, with around four fifths as singletons. CDR3 length: 18 amino acids. Germline CDR1 reads LGHNA; CDR2 reads YSLEER. Unsorted bulk tissue, about 19-31 mg of it, served as the source for co-extraction of RNA and DNA.

This sequence originates from a man between 35 and 55 years old with primary liver carcinoma and hepatitis B virus infection. The chain combines TRBV4-3 with TRBJ2-2; TRBD2 is a possible D gene (6 bases). What was sequenced was tumor tissue from primary liver carcinoma. CDR3 nucleotides: TGCGCCAGCAGCCGGGGACTTGCGGGTTCCGCGAACATCGGGGAGCTGTTTTTT. Translation gives CASSRGLAGSANIGELFF.